Here is one TCR beta chain with its context. Its antigen remains unidentified. This sample is part of a study of cytotoxic CD8 clonotypes in ibrutinib-treated CLL. Study-wide background: Partial responders approximately 25, complete 2; 12 progressed and about 14 stayed in remission by median roughly 6 years.

Points from the study as a whole: Few clonotypes were public, and these shrank or held steady under treatment. For progressing versus sustained-remission patients, sampling times were not the same.

Sequenced by immunoSEQ multiplex PCR; TCRdb stores in-frame clones only, minus some. The table shows 90,000 to 100,000 clones, with approximately 80% occurring only once. Germline values: CDR1 MGHRA, CDR2 YSYEKL. The CDR3 has 17 amino acids. The J segment lost 7 bases and the V segment lost 3 bases, leaving 13 bases of the junction unmatched. The source is a human donor with chronic lymphocytic leukemia. The genes are TRBV4-1 and TRBJ2-1, with TRBD1 matching 9 bases. Sample: PBMCs, taken after 12 months of ibrutinib treatment. The CDR3: CASSQGITGTGKNEQFF. CDR3 nucleotide sequence: TGCGCCAGCAGCCAGGGGATAACCGGGACAGGGAAAAATGAGCAGTTCTTC.